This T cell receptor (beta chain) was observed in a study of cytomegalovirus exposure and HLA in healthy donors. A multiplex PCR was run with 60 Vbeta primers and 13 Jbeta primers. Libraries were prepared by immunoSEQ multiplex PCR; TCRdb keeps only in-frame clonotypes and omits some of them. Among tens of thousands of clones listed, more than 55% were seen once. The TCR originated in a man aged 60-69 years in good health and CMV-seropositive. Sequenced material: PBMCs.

CDR3 protein: CATHYRPPGTSGSKLYNEQFF. In DNA form, the CDR3 reads TGTGCCACCCATTACAGGCCCCCAGGGACTAGCGGGAGTAAGCTTTACAATGAGCAGTTCTTC. The chain has TRBV2 and TRBJ2-1; 14 bases agree with TRBD2. This CDR3 has 21 residues. The V gene's germline CDR1 is SNHLY and CDR2 FYNNEI. Losses at the gene ends were 10 bases for V and 4 bases for J; bases not matched to a gene: 24.